One sample yielded the 9 T cell receptor beta chains listed below, sequenced in a study of CD4 and CD8 cells across lung adenocarcinoma regions. Each CDR3 protein gets one entry after TCRdb re-called the PCR reads with MiXCR. This sample has about 7,700 distinct CDR3 sequences, with about 43% found just once. Sequencing input: CD4+ T cells from the margin of a lung tumor. These receptors came from a male donor with lung adenocarcinoma. The CD4 and CD8 labels of this study may be unreliable.

This clonotype was recorded many times. Here the CDR3 reads CASSARPAYEQYF. As DNA, the CDR3 is TGTGCCAGCAGTGCGAGACCCGCCTACGAGCAGTACTTC. The chain has TRBV6-1 and TRBJ2-7, with D uncertain. Germline V gives CDR1 MNHNS, CDR2 SASEGT. The V end was cut by 4 bases, the J end by 2 bases, with 9 bases between. CDR3 length equals 13 residues.

The chain combines TRBV6-1 with TRBJ2-2; D uncertain. The CDR3 covers 16 residues. Germline V gene sequence: CDR1 MNHNS, CDR2 SASEGT. The V and J ends lost 5 bases and 6 bases respectively, with 19 bases between them. CDR3 nucleotides: TGTGCCAGCAGTACCCAAGCTGGGTCGCGTCCCGGGGAGCTGTTTTTT. Amino acids: CASSTQAGSRPGELFF.

In its sample, this clonotype ranks as medium-sized. The chain uses TRBV12-3 or TRBV12-4 and TRBJ1-1; TRBD1 is a possible D gene (6 bases). CDR3 length: 15 residues. V dropped 5 bases and J dropped 4 bases, with 17 bases sitting between them. The CDR3 DNA is TGTGCCAGCAGTGGGCACTGGGGGGGCCCCACTGAAGCTTTCTTT. Its protein is CASSGHWGGPTEAFF.

V and J are TRBV7-2 and TRBJ2-4; D may be TRBD1 (5 bases). CDR3 length equals 14 residues. V was pared by 4 bases and J by 13 bases, with 20 bases between. CDR1 and CDR2 (germline): SGHTA, FQGNSA. The CDR3 spells CASSWGPGLNTQYF. CDR3 nucleotide sequence: TGTGCCAGCAGCTGGGGCCCCGGCCTAAACACCCAGTACTTC. Filled out from reference TRBV7-2 and TRBJ2-4, the complete variable domain reads GAGVSQSPSNKVTEKGKDVELRCDPISGHTALYWYRQSLGQGLEFLIYFQGNSAPDKSGLPSDRFSAERTGGSVSTLTIQRTQQEDSAVYLCASSWGPGLNTQYFGAGTRLSVL.

This clonotype is medium-sized in the sample. The CDR3 loop is CASSRGTSGQFF. CDR3 coding DNA: TGTGCCAGCAGCCGTGGGACTAGCGGGCAGTTCTTC. The gene calls are TRBV7-2 and TRBJ2-1; 11 bases line up with TRBD2. After removal of 5 bases from V and 12 bases from J, the junction contained 3 bases not matched to a gene. The CDR3 contains 12 residues. The germline V gene has CDR1 SGHTA and CDR2 FQGNSA.

This clonotype was seen repeatedly, ten times or more. The genes are TRBV7-2 and TRBJ2-4, with a tentative D call TRBD2 (5 bases). CDR1 is SGHTA and CDR2 is FQGNSA in the germline V gene. CDR3 length equals 16 residues. The germline V and J ends were trimmed by 5 bases and 1 base, with 15 bases remaining between them. CDR3 loop: CASSPSRGAAKNIQYF. The CDR3 region has the DNA TGTGCCAGCAGCCCTAGCCGGGGAGCGGCCAAAAACATTCAGTACTTC.

This clonotype ranks as medium-sized. The chain links TRBV6-5 to TRBJ2-1, with D tentatively TRBD1 or TRBD2 (5 bases each). Germline values: CDR1 MNHEY, CDR2 SVGAGI. V lost 0 bases to trimming and J lost 4 bases, with 10 bases between them. The length of the CDR3 is 15 residues. CDR3 DNA sequence: TGTGCCAGCAGTTACTCGGGACCCGTGTACAATGAGCAGTTCTTC. Translating it yields CASSYSGPVYNEQFF.

Only a few counts were recorded for this clonotype. The V gene is TRBV6-2 or TRBV6-3, the J gene TRBJ2-1; D uncertain. The tail of the sequence fits TRBJ2-7 better, so the J call may be wrong. This CDR3 region has 11 residues. Germline lookup yields CDR1 MNHEY and CDR2 SVGEGT. The CDR3 DNA reads TGTGCCAGCAGTTCCTACTACGAGCAGTACTTC. Amino acids: CASSSYYEQYF.

This clonotype has ten or more counts. The V and J genes are TRBV6-5 and TRBJ2-5; TRBD2 is a possible D gene (5 bases). The end of the DNA fits TRBJ2-7 better, so the J call may be wrong. This CDR3 has 13 residues. Germline loops: CDR1 MNHEY, CDR2 SVGAGI. The CDR3 DNA sequence: TGTGCCAGCAGCCTTGAGGGAGTTAACGAGCAGTACTTC. Protein: CASSLEGVNEQYF.